The subject of this entry is one TCR beta chain. This entry comes from a study of blood T cell repertoires in COVID-19. Study overall: Some COVID-19 samples were acute and others convalescent; all came from the United States, Italy and Spain. Nucleic acid was either cDNA or gDNA, and it came from T cells, B-cell-depleted T cells, or PBMCs.

Trimming took off 0 bases at V and 5 bases at J, with 13 bases between the two ends. CDR1 KGHSH and CDR2 LQKENI come from the germline V gene. This CDR3 comprises 15 residues. Original data processing: How many nucleated cells were present was estimated from reference gene primer amplification. Some clones are missing from TCRdb's copy, which holds only in-frame ones; the method was immunoSEQ multiplex PCR. V, J and clone size are those of that table, while D and trimming were read from the DNA. Here the sample spans fewer than 300,000 clones, around 83% being singletons. Source material: peripheral blood. V gene TRBV18 combines with J gene TRBJ1-1; D gene unclear. The origin of this receptor is an elderly man with acute or convalescent COVID-19. The CDR3 coding sequence is TGTGCCAGCTCACCACCGAAGGTTGAGGGTACTGAAGCTTTCTTT. Amino acid sequence: CASSPPKVEGTEAFF. Supplemented by reference TRBV18 and TRBJ1-1, the full variable domain reads NAGVMQNPRHLVRRRGQEARLRCSPMKGHSHVYWYRQLPEEGLKFMVYLQKENIIDESGMPKERFSAEFPKEGPSILRIQQVVRGDSAAYFCASSPPKVEGTEAFFGQGTRLTVV.